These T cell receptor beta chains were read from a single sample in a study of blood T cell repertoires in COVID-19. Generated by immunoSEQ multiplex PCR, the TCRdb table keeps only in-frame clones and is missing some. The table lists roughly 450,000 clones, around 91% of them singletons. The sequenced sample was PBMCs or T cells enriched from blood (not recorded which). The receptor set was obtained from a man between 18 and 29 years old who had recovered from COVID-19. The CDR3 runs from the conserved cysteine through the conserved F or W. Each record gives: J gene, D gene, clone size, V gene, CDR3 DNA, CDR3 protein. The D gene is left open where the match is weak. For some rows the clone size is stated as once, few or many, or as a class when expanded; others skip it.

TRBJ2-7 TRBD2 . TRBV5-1 TGCGCCAGCAGCACTGTAGCGGGATCGGTCGAGCAGTACTTC CASSTVAGSVEQYF
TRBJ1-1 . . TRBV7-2 TGTGCCAGCAGCGACCAAGGGGGGGTCGGTGAAGCTTTCTTT CASSDQGGVGEAFF
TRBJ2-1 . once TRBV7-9 TGTGCCAGCAGCTTAGGACGTGCTGGGGCACACAATGAGCAGTTCTTC CASSLGRAGAHNEQFF
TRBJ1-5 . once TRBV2 TGTGCCAGCGGGGCAGGGATCAATCAGCCCCAGCATTTT CASGAGINQPQHF
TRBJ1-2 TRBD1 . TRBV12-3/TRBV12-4 TGTGCCAGCAGTTTAGGGACAGGGTACACCTTC CASSLGTGYTF
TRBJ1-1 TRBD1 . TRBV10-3 TGTGCCTCGGAATCGGGGGGACAGGGGGCTATTGGGAACACTGAAGCTTTCTTT CASESGGQGAIGNTEAFF
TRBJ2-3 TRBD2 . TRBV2 TGTGCCAGCACTCGCCTAGCGGGGGCTCGTGCGTATTTT CASTRLAGARAYF
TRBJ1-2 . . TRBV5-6 TGTGCCAGCAGCTTCCGGACAGTAGCTAACTATGGCTACACCTTC CASSFRTVANYGYTF
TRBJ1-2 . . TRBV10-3 TGTGCCACGCAAGACAGCGTGGCTAACTATGGCTACACCTTC CATQDSVANYGYTF
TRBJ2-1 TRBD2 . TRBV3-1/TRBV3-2 TGTGCCAGCTCCACAGGCGGGAGGAGTGAGCAGTTCTTC CASSTGGRSEQFF
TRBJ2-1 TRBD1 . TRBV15 TGTGCCACCAGCAGATCGACCGGGACAGGGCCCAATGAGCAGTTCTTC CATSRSTGTGPNEQFF
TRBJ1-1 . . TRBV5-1 TGCGCCAGCAGCTCCGCTCAGGCGAACACTGAAGCTTTCTTT CASSSAQANTEAFF
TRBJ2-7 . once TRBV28 TGTGCCAGCAGGGGGAGGGGGGAGCAGTACTTC CASRGRGEQYF
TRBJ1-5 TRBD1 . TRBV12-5 TGTGCTAGTGGTTGCAGGGGGTTGCCGAATCAGCCCCAGCATTTT CASGCRGLPNQPQHF
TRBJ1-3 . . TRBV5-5 TGTGCCAGCAGCTTCCGTGTAGGGGGAGTAGACACCATATATTTT CASSFRVGGVDTIYF
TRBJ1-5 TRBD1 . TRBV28 TGTGCCAGCAGATCACAAAAAAAGACAGGGGGCAATCAGCCCCAGCATTTT CASRSQKKTGGNQPQHF
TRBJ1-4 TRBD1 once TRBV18 TGTGCCAGCTCACCGACAGGGGATGAAAAACTGTTTTTT CASSPTGDEKLFF
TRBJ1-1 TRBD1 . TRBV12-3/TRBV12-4 TGTGCCAGCAGCCCCGACAGGGTGACTGAAGCTTTCTTT CASSPDRVTEAFF